This entry lists 26 T cell receptor beta chains sequenced from one sample in a study of blood T cells in healthy people across ages. A J-beta primer mix and a sample-barcoded 5' primer were used in a second PCR of roughly 7 to 12 cycles. MiXCR, applied by TCRdb to the 5' RACE reads, yields one record per CDR3 protein. Of over 500,000 distinct CDR3 sequences listed, roughly a quarter are singletons. The sample was also reused in another study, on T cells of mothers and their children.

The sequenced material came from blood. These receptors all come from a boy younger than 10 in good health.

The chain links TRBV6-1 to TRBJ2-3, with 9 positions matching TRBD1. The CDR3 covers 16 residues. CDR1 is MNHNS, CDR2 SASEGT, per germline. Unmatched junction bases numbered 9, after V lost 5 bases and J lost 3 bases. Here the CDR3 reads CASSPHGQGLTDTQYF. For the CDR3, the DNA is TGTGCCAGCAGTCCCCACGGACAGGGGCTGACAGATACGCAGTATTTT.

The chain recombines TRBV12-3 or TRBV12-4 with TRBJ1-2, with D unclear. The CDR3 consists of 12 residues. Trimming stripped 5 bases from V and 8 bases from J, with 12 bases between. CDR3 loop: CASSPSGEGYTF. The CDR3 region has the DNA TGTGCCAGCAGTCCAAGCGGGGAGGGCTACACCTTC.

This clonotype was seen only a few times. The V and J genes are TRBV11-1 and TRBJ2-1, with TRBD2 as a possible D gene (5 bases). V was cut by 5 bases and J by 0 bases, with 14 bases left in between. Germline V CDR1 and CDR2: SGHAT, FQDESV (reference sequence). The CDR3 loop spans 16 amino acids. The CDR3 spells CASSDRTPSSYNEQFF. CDR3 bases: TGTGCCAGCAGCGACCGGACTCCTAGCTCCTACAATGAGCAGTTCTTC.

This clonotype has only one observation. The chain carries TRBV5-1 and TRBJ2-7, with TRBD2 matching 10 bases. The V gene's germline CDR1 is SGHRS and CDR2 YFSETQ. This CDR3 spans 15 amino acids. The J segment lost 3 bases and the V segment lost 5 bases, leaving 8 bases of the junction unmatched. The CDR3 spells CASSSTSGPYYEQYF. CDR3 in DNA: TGCGCCAGCAGTTCGACTAGCGGGCCTTACTACGAGCAGTACTTC.

The sample holds a few counts of this clonotype. The chain links TRBV3-1 to TRBJ2-1, with D possibly being TRBD1 or TRBD2 (5 bases each). V lost 0 bases, J lost 2 bases, and 11 bases lay in between. From germline, CDR1 is LGHDT and CDR2 YNNKEL (reference sequence). The CDR3 runs to 16 residues. CDR3 in amino acids: CASSQEDWGTYNEQFF. The DNA for the CDR3 is TGTGCCAGCAGCCAAGAAGACTGGGGGACCTACAATGAGCAGTTCTTC.

In this sample, this clonotype turned up a few times. The genes are TRBV15 and TRBJ1-2; 7 bases are a match to TRBD1. The CDR3 runs 17 residues. The germline gives CDR1 LNHNV, CDR2 YYDKDF (reference sequence). V shed 3 bases, J shed 8 bases, and the junction held 18 bases outside the gene matches. This CDR3 reads CATSSDHRQGRPFGYTF. CDR3 DNA: TGTGCCACCAGCAGCGACCATAGACAGGGCCGCCCCTTCGGCTACACCTTC.

This chain links TRBV7-9 with TRBJ2-7; TRBD2 agrees at 7 bases. After removal of 1 base from V and 7 bases from J, the junction contained 13 bases not matched to a gene. The CDR3 length is 16 residues. CDR1 is SEHNR, CDR2 FQNEAQ, per germline (reference sequence). The CDR3 coding sequence is TGTGCCAGCAGCTTAGGTAGCGGGCTGGGGACCGGGGAGCAGTACTTC. Its protein is CASSLGSGLGTGEQYF.

The rearrangement uses TRBV20-1 and TRBJ1-4; D is unclear. Germline V CDR1 and CDR2: DFQATT, SNEGSKA (reference sequence). CDR3 length: 14 residues. V was trimmed by 5 bases and J by 4 bases, leaving 14 bases between them. CDR3 amino acids: CSAAPDPFNEKLFF. The CDR3 region has the DNA TGCAGTGCTGCGCCGGATCCTTTTAATGAAAAACTGTTTTTT.

The genes are TRBV10-3 and TRBJ2-5, with 7 bases lining up with TRBD1. J lost 1 base, V lost 8 bases, and 1 base had no gene match. The CDR3 is 12 amino acids. The germline V gene has CDR1 ENHRY and CDR2 SYGVKD. CDR3 nucleotides: TGTGCCATCGGGGACAGCCAAGAGACCCAGTACTTC. It is translated as CAIGDSQETQYF.

Regarding this clonotype: A much larger clone lies one base from this, so it may be a read error. The chain links TRBV6-2 or TRBV6-3 to TRBJ2-7; perhaps TRBD2 as D (5 bases). The ends were cut back, 3 bases at V and 2 bases at J, with 8 bases in the middle. Germline values: CDR1 MNHEY, CDR2 SVGEGT. The CDR3 is made up of 13 amino acids. CDR3 sequence (DNA): TGTGCCAGCAGTTATGGGAGTACCTACGAGCAGTACTTC. Encoded protein: CASSYGSTYEQYF.

This clonotype showed up just a few times. V is TRBV11-2 and J is TRBJ1-2, with a tentative D call TRBD1 (5 bases). V shed 2 bases and J shed 3 bases, with 13 bases lying between them. The CDR3 totals 15 residues. Germline CDR1 and CDR2: SGHAT and FQNNGV. For the CDR3, the DNA is TGTGCCAGCAGCTTATCCGCGGGGGGAGACTATGGCTACACCTTC. It is translated as CASSLSAGGDYGYTF.

The chain employs TRBV5-4 and TRBJ2-5, with 8 bases matching TRBD2. The J call may be mistaken, given a closer DNA end match to TRBJ2-1. Germline CDR1 is SGHNT and CDR2 is YYREEE (reference sequence). This CDR3 region has 15 residues. CDR3 region: CASSFGLGLGDEQFF. In nucleotides, the CDR3 is TGTGCCAGCAGCTTTGGGTTGGGACTAGGAGATGAGCAGTTCTTC.

In this sample, this clonotype turned up a few times. V and J are TRBV12-3 or TRBV12-4 and TRBJ1-4; the match to TRBD1 covers 11 bases. V lost 3 bases and J lost 8; bases outside the gene matches: 5. This CDR3 region has 15 residues. CDR3 amino acids: CASSFSGQGAEKLFF. CDR3 sequence (DNA): TGTGCCAGCAGTTTTTCCGGACAGGGGGCGGAAAAACTGTTTTTT.

This clonotype appeared a few times. The rearrangement links TRBV11-2 to TRBJ2-5, with 10 bases aligning to TRBD1. The CDR3 has 15 residues. Germline assignment: CDR1 SGHAT and CDR2 FQNNGV. Trimming at V came to 5 bases and at J to 1 base, leaving 4 bases not matched to a gene. The CDR3 region is CASSPRTGGQETQYF. The CDR3 bases are TGTGCCAGCAGCCCCCGGACAGGGGGCCAAGAGACCCAGTACTTC.

The chain couples TRBV20-1 to TRBJ2-5, with 7 bases identical to TRBD1. With V trimmed by 0 bases and J by 3 bases, 7 bases remained unmatched. The V gene's germline CDR1 is DFQATT and CDR2 SNEGSKA (reference sequence). The length of the CDR3 is 15 residues. The CDR3, as DNA: TGCAGTGCTAGAGATCCTCTGCAGGGGGAAGAGACCCAGTACTTC. Amino acids: CSARDPLQGEETQYF.

The V call is TRBV24-1, the J call TRBJ2-3; 7 bases map to TRBD1. This CDR3 is 13 amino acids long. Germline CDR1 reads KGHDR; CDR2 reads SFDVKD. V dropped 4 bases and J dropped 6; count of bases not matched to a gene: 3. CDR3 nucleotide sequence: TGTGCCACCAGTGAGGTCAGGGGGGATACGCAGTATTTT. Residues: CATSEVRGDTQYF.

Concerning this clonotype: The junction and the germline gene differ at one end; a read error may be behind it. The CDR3 DNA reads TGTGCCAGCAGTTGGCAGGGCGCCGCTGAAGTTTTCTTT. Translating it yields CASSWQGAAEVFF. The chain employs TRBV6-1 and TRBJ1-1; perhaps TRBD1 as D (5 bases). Germline values: CDR1 MNHNS, CDR2 SASEGT. The CDR3 totals 13 residues.

The table lists this clonotype with a few counts. The chain joins TRBV6-2 or TRBV6-3 to TRBJ2-4; D is unclear. V lost 0 bases and J lost 1, with 10 bases in between. The CDR3 is made up of 16 amino acids. The V gene's germline CDR1 is MNHEY and CDR2 SVGEGT. This CDR3 reads CASSYSSKEAKNIQYF. DNA of the CDR3: TGTGCCAGCAGTTACTCGTCAAAAGAGGCCAAAAACATTCAGTACTTC.

The V and J genes are TRBV11-1 and TRBJ2-1, with 12 bases lining up with TRBD2. The germline gives CDR1 SGHAT, CDR2 FQDESV (reference sequence). V lost 1 base and J lost 7; bases outside the gene matches: 2. The CDR3 covers 15 residues. This CDR3 is CASSLGTSGANEQFF. DNA for the CDR3: TGTGCCAGCAGCTTAGGGACTAGCGGGGCGAATGAGCAGTTCTTC.

J is TRBJ2-5 and V is TRBV3-1; weak D call: TRBD2 (6 bases). The end of the DNA is better explained by TRBJ2-7, so the J call may be wrong. The CDR3 runs 15 residues. Germline V gives CDR1 LGHDT, CDR2 YNNKEL (reference sequence). The CDR3 protein is CASSQASGVGYEQYF. For the CDR3, the DNA is TGTGCCAGCAGCCAAGCGTCGGGGGTCGGGTACGAGCAGTACTTC.

This clonotype was observed a few times. The chain carries TRBV20-1 and TRBJ1-4, with D unclear. Germline CDR1 and CDR2: DFQATT and SNEGSKA (reference sequence). Trimming shortened V by 2 bases and J by 3 bases, and 4 bases separated the two germline ends. This CDR3 has 12 residues. The CDR3 spells CSARRSNEKLFF. CDR3 DNA: TGCAGTGCTAGACGCTCTAATGAAAAACTGTTTTTT.

This clonotype was found many times. This rearrangement joins TRBV20-1 to TRBJ2-4; D may correspond to TRBD1 or TRBD2 (5 bases each). CDR1 DFQATT and CDR2 SNEGSKA come from the germline V gene (reference sequence). The CDR3 sequence is 15 residues long. V lost 3 bases, J lost 8 bases, and 20 bases lay in between. The CDR3 loop is CSARPGTAGFYIQYF. The DNA of the CDR3 is TGCAGTGCTAGGCCCGGGACCGCGGGCTTTTACATTCAGTACTTC.

In this sample, this clonotype turned up a few times. The V gene is TRBV30, the J gene TRBJ2-5; D not resolved. CDR1 and CDR2 from the germline V gene are GTSNPN and SVGIG (reference sequence). V dropped 0 bases and J dropped 1 base, with 12 bases sitting between them. This CDR3 contains 15 residues. The CDR3 DNA follows: TGTGCCTGGAGTGTAGGTAGCCGGACCCAAGAGACCCAGTACTTC. Translating it yields CAWSVGSRTQETQYF.

In the case of this clonotype: Sequence at one end of the junction differs from germline and may be a read error. The CDR3 is CASSLEAAGEFF. CDR3 nucleotide sequence: TGTGCCAGCAGTTTAGAAGCGGCCGGAGAGTTCTTC. This sequence joins TRBV12-3 or TRBV12-4 and TRBJ2-5; D might be TRBD2 (5 bases). This CDR3 spans 12 amino acids.

The chain is built from TRBV7-9 and TRBJ2-5; 11 nucleotides line up with TRBD2. The DNA end is more similar to TRBJ2-7, so the J call may be wrong. The length of the CDR3 is 15 residues. Germline V gene data show CDR1 as SEHNR and CDR2 as FQNEAQ (reference sequence). The CDR3 sequence: CASSLGLAGRDEQYF. The CDR3 DNA reads TGTGCCAGCAGCTTAGGACTAGCGGGAAGGGACGAGCAGTACTTC.

This clonotype showed up just a few times. This CDR3 is CASSLSGDPYEQYF. The CDR3, as DNA: TGTGCCAGCAGCTTATCAGGGGATCCCTACGAGCAGTACTTC. The genes are TRBV7-9 and TRBJ2-7, with a weak D call TRBD1 (6 bases). The V end lost 2 bases, the J end lost 2 bases, and 10 bases lay between the germline ends. Per germline, CDR1 SEHNR and CDR2 FQNEAQ (reference sequence). The CDR3 consists of 14 residues.